This passage covers 26 T cell receptor beta chains from one sample sequenced in a study of cytomegalovirus exposure and HLA in healthy donors. Both 60 Vbeta primers and 13 Jbeta primers went into the PCR. Measured with immunoSEQ multiplex PCR; TCRdb has only the in-frame clones, and not every one. The sample shows approximately 110,000 clones, around 73% of them seen only once. Sequencing used PBMCs. All receptors derive from a man younger than 40 in good health and CMV-seronegative.

The J gene is TRBJ2-7, the V gene TRBV18, with D tentatively TRBD1 (6 bases). Germline CDR1 reads KGHSH; CDR2 reads LQKENI. Trimming took 3 bases from V and 6 from J, leaving 15 bases between them. The CDR3 loop spans 14 amino acids. CDR3: CASSPGPRGFEQYF. For the CDR3, the DNA is TGTGCCAGCTCACCCGGGCCCAGGGGCTTCGAGCAGTACTTC. Based on the CDR3 plus reference TRBV18 and TRBJ2-7, the full variable domain is NAGVMQNPRHLVRRRGQEARLRCSPMKGHSHVYWYRQLPEEGLKFMVYLQKENIIDESGMPKERFSAEFPKEGPSILRIQQVVRGDSAAYFCASSPGPRGFEQYFGPGTRLTVT.

The chain's CDR3 is CASSLGQGASNTGELFF. In DNA, the CDR3 is TGCGCCAGCAGCTTGGGACAGGGAGCCTCGAACACCGGGGAGCTGTTTTTT. The chain carries TRBV5-1 and TRBJ2-2; 7 bases agree with TRBD1. Germline V CDR1 and CDR2: SGHRS, YFSETQ. The CDR3 sequence is 17 residues long. J lost 0 bases, V lost 0 bases, and 5 bases had no gene match.

This clone occurred a few times. The chain carries TRBV6-5 and TRBJ2-1, with D perhaps TRBD1 (6 bases). Between the trimmed V and J ends, which lost 6 bases and 5 bases, there was a span of 14 bases. Per the germline V gene, CDR1 is MNHEY and CDR2 is SVGAGI. This CDR3 spans 14 amino acids. CDR3 in amino acids: CASSNYRANNEQFF. CDR3 in DNA: TGTGCCAGCAGCAACTACAGGGCAAACAATGAGCAGTTCTTC.

The chain has TRBV10-2 and TRBJ1-1; D uncertain. CDR1 and CDR2 from the germline V gene are WSHSY and SAAADI. Trimming stripped 0 bases from V and 10 bases from J, with 9 bases between. The CDR3 sequence is 12 residues long. CDR3 amino acids: CASSESWRVAFF. The CDR3 DNA reads as TGCGCCAGCAGTGAGTCATGGAGGGTAGCTTTCTTT.

The genes are TRBV19 and TRBJ1-6; TRBD1 aligns across 7 bases. The CDR3 is 17 amino acids. With 2 bases clipped from V and 6 bases from J, the junction kept 10 bases outside the gene matches. Germline loops: CDR1 LNHDA, CDR2 SQIVND (reference sequence). This CDR3 is CASSIPPRTGANSPLHF. The CDR3 DNA reads TGTGCCAGTAGTATACCTCCCCGGACAGGAGCTAATTCACCCCTCCACTTT.

J is TRBJ1-5 and V is TRBV19; 10 nucleotides align to TRBD1. With 2 bases clipped from V and 4 bases from J, the junction kept 5 bases outside the gene matches. Germline values: CDR1 LNHDA, CDR2 SQIVND (reference sequence). The CDR3 is 16 residues long. CDR3 DNA sequence: TGTGCCAGTAGTATAAGGACAGGGGGACCTAATCAGCCCCAGCATTTT. Its translation: CASSIRTGGPNQPQHF.

V gene TRBV7-9 combines with J gene TRBJ2-1; tentative D call: TRBD1 (5 bases). Germline CDR1 reads SEHNR; CDR2 reads FQNEAQ (reference sequence). The CDR3 has 12 residues. The V end was cut by 6 bases, the J end by 8 bases, with 11 bases between. The CDR3 sequence is CASRAQGHEQFF. CDR3 nucleotides: TGTGCCAGCAGAGCGCAGGGCCATGAGCAGTTCTTC.

The gene calls are TRBV14 and TRBJ1-1; D possibly corresponds to TRBD1 (6 bases). The CDR3 runs to 13 residues. The germline V gene has CDR1 SGHDN and CDR2 FVKESK. With 1 base removed from V and 4 bases from J, the gap between germline ends came to 7 bases. CDR3 nucleotide sequence: TGTGCCAGCAGCCAAGTCAGGGGCACTGAAGCTTTCTTT. Its protein is CASSQVRGTEAFF.

The chain joins TRBV7-2 to TRBJ1-3; 7 nucleotides agree with TRBD1. CDR1 and CDR2 from the germline V gene are SGHTA and FQGNSA. Losses at the gene ends were 5 bases for V and 4 bases for J; bases not matched to a gene: 5. This CDR3 comprises 14 residues. This CDR3 is CASSLDRAGNTIYF. The CDR3 nucleotides are TGTGCCAGCAGCCTCGACAGGGCCGGAAACACCATATATTTT.

A word on this clone: This CDR3 is also generated by other DNA sequences in the sample. The V call is TRBV7-2, the J call TRBJ1-2, with D perhaps TRBD1 (5 bases). Trimming left V 5 bases short and J 2 bases short, with 9 bases between. The CDR3 loop spans 13 amino acids. CDR1 is SGHTA and CDR2 is FQGNSA in the germline V gene. The CDR3 protein is CASSPDRNYGYTF. The CDR3, as DNA: TGTGCCAGCAGCCCCGACAGAAACTATGGCTACACCTTC.

Written as DNA, the CDR3 is TGTGCCAGCAGCTTAGGAGGCACAGGTTCCTACGAGCAGTACTTC. Amino acids: CASSLGGTGSYEQYF. The genes are TRBV11-3 and TRBJ2-7; TRBD1 is a possible D gene (5 bases). With 1 base removed from V and 1 base from J, the gap between germline ends came to 11 bases. This CDR3 region has 15 residues. The germline CDR1 and CDR2 sequences are SGHNT and YENEEA.

The chain recombines TRBV5-1 with TRBJ1-6; D unclear. Between the trimmed V and J ends, which lost 0 bases and 7 bases, there was a span of 8 bases. There are 14 residues in the CDR3. Germline CDR1 and CDR2: SGHRS and YFSETQ. DNA of the CDR3: TGCGCCAGCAGCTTGGGAGCGGCAAATTCACCCCTCCACTTT. This codes for CASSLGAANSPLHF.

The chain employs TRBV19 and TRBJ2-7; TRBD1 agrees at 8 bases. The J segment lost 4 bases and the V segment lost 5 bases, leaving 10 bases of the junction unmatched. CDR1 is LNHDA and CDR2 is SQIVND in the germline V gene (reference sequence). The CDR3 runs 15 residues. The CDR3 loop is CASSSPGQALYEQYF. CDR3 DNA: TGTGCCAGTAGTTCTCCGGGACAGGCCCTTTACGAGCAGTACTTC. Based on the CDR3 plus reference TRBV19 and TRBJ2-7, the full variable domain is DGGITQSPKYLFRKEGQNVTLSCEQNLNHDAMYWYRQDPGQGLRLIYYSQIVNDFQKGDIAEGYSVSREKKESFPLTVTSAQKNPTAFYLCASSSPGQALYEQYFGPGTRLTVT.

CDR3 sequence: CASSTQQGVYNEQFF. CDR3 bases: TGTGCCAGTAGTACCCAACAGGGGGTGTACAATGAGCAGTTCTTC. The gene calls are TRBV19 and TRBJ2-1, with 8 bases fitting TRBD1. The CDR3 totals 15 residues. Germline CDR1 is LNHDA and CDR2 is SQIVND (reference sequence). V dropped 4 bases and J dropped 4; count of bases not matched to a gene: 6.

This sequence joins TRBV21-1 and TRBJ1-3. TRBV21-1 is designated a pseudogene. The CDR3 extends over 13 amino acids. The CDR3 DNA is TGTGCCAGCAGCCAGAGAGAAGCGGACACCATATATTTT. Residues: CASSQREADTIYF.

On this clone: At one end the junction does not follow the germline gene, possibly because of a read error. This rearrangement joins TRBV7-7 to TRBJ1-3; possible D gene TRBD1, 6 bases. The CDR3 length is 15 residues. Germline CDR1 reads SSHAT; CDR2 reads FNYEAQ (reference sequence). CDR3 in amino acids: CASSPDSISGNTIYF. Here the CDR3 DNA reads TGTGCTAGCAGCCCGGACAGCATCTCTGGAAACACCATATATTTT.

This chain uses TRBV9 with TRBJ1-2, with 8 bases aligning to TRBD1. Germline V gives CDR1 SGDLS, CDR2 YYNGEE. Germline trimming cut 5 bases from V and 4 bases from J; bases unmatched to any gene: 7. The CDR3 extends over 14 amino acids. CDR3 sequence: CASSSGGLGYGYTF. As DNA, the CDR3 is TGTGCCAGCAGTTCAGGGGGCCTTGGCTATGGCTACACCTTC.

CDR3 DNA sequence: TGTGCCAGCAGCCAGGTGGCAGCGGACAGGACAGCGAACTACGAGCAGTACTTC. It encodes CASSQVAADRTANYEQYF. The J gene is TRBJ2-7, the V gene TRBV14, with 7 nucleotides matching TRBD1. CDR3 length: 18 amino acids. With V trimmed by 3 bases and J by 3 bases, 17 bases remained unmatched. CDR1 and CDR2 (germline): SGHDN, FVKESK.

The J gene is TRBJ2-5, the V gene TRBV5-1; 10 bases agree with TRBD1. The CDR3 runs to 16 residues. V lost 4 bases to trimming and J lost 4 bases; unmatched junction nucleotides: 10. Germline CDR1 SGHRS, CDR2 YFSETQ. In DNA form, the CDR3 reads TGCGCCAGCAGCGGAAGACAGGGGGCGTTCGGAGAGACCCAGTACTTC. This sequence encodes CASSGRQGAFGETQYF.

The sample holds a few counts of this clone. The chain has TRBV7-9 and TRBJ1-4; a possible D gene is TRBD1 (5 bases). This CDR3 is 14 amino acids long. V gave up 4 bases and J gave up 4 bases, with 10 bases separating them. Germline CDR1 and CDR2: SEHNR and FQNEAQ (reference sequence). DNA for the CDR3: TGTGCCAGCAGCTCTCAGGGTAATAATGAAAAACTGTTTTTT. It encodes CASSSQGNNEKLFF. Full variable domain (remainder filled in from reference TRBV7-9 and TRBJ1-4): DTGVSQNPRHKITKRGQNVTFRCDPISEHNRLYWYRQTLGQGPEFLTYFQNEAQLEKSRLLSDRFSAERPKGSFSTLEIQRTEQGDSAMYLCASSSQGNNEKLFFGSGTQLSVL.

The chain couples TRBV2 to TRBJ1-2; D gene ambiguous. Germline CDR1 reads SNHLY; CDR2 reads FYNNEI. The CDR3 length is 12 residues. Trimming shortened V by 8 bases and J by 1 base, and 8 bases separated the two germline ends. CDR3 in amino acids: CASRAGNYGYTF. In DNA form, the CDR3 reads TGTGCCAGCCGTGCGGGTAACTATGGCTACACCTTC.

The genes are TRBV6-5 and TRBJ2-1; possible D gene TRBD2, 6 bases. This CDR3 is built from 15 residues. The germline V gene encodes CDR1 MNHEY and CDR2 SVGAGI. Trimming took 6 bases from V and 0 from J, leaving 12 bases between them. The CDR3 region is CASRSSGSSYNEQFF. The DNA for the CDR3 is TGTGCCAGCAGAAGTAGCGGCTCCTCCTACAATGAGCAGTTCTTC.

CDR3 sequence reads: CASSQDRGRQQPQHF. In nucleotides, the CDR3 is TGTGCCAGCAGCCAGGACAGGGGCCGTCAACAGCCCCAGCATTTT. This chain links TRBV27 with TRBJ1-5; 9 positions agree with TRBD1. The CDR3 is 15 amino acids. Germline V CDR1 and CDR2: MNHEY, SMNVEV (reference sequence). The trim removed 6 bases at V and 7 bases at J, leaving 10 bases unmatched.

The rearrangement uses TRBV19 and TRBJ2-5; D is uncertain. The CDR3 covers 14 residues. Germline lookup yields CDR1 LNHDA and CDR2 SQIVND (reference sequence). V lost 1 base and J 6 bases, leaving 12 bases between the germline ends. Written as DNA, the CDR3 is TGTGCCAGTAGTATAGTGTGGCCTCCAAAGACCCAGTACTTC. Protein: CASSIVWPPKTQYF.

The rearrangement joins TRBV7-2 to TRBJ2-2; D may be TRBD1 (6 bases). Per germline, CDR1 SGHTA and CDR2 FQGNSA. The CDR3 contains 14 residues. The germline V and J ends were trimmed by 0 bases and 5 bases, with 7 bases remaining between them. The CDR3 reads CASSLAQGTGELFF. As DNA, the CDR3 is TGTGCCAGCAGCTTAGCGCAGGGGACCGGGGAGCTGTTTTTT.

The count of this clone is one. This chain joins TRBV6-5 and TRBJ2-7, with a weak D call TRBD2 (5 bases). The CDR3 extends over 14 amino acids. CDR1 is MNHEY, CDR2 SVGAGI, per germline. Trimming stripped 5 bases from V and 2 bases from J, with 13 bases between. Here the CDR3 DNA reads TGTGCCAGCAGTGGACGGACTCACACCTACGAGCAGTACTTC. Amino acids: CASSGRTHTYEQYF.